This T cell receptor beta chain was captured by sequencing in a study of T cell repertoires in cytomegalovirus infection. For the study at large: Recently identified HLA-C-restricted and well-studied HLA-B-restricted CMV epitopes were used.

Each CDR3 protein is one row after TCRdb ran MiXCR on the reads. The table includes about 700,000 distinct CDR3 sequences, 30% to 40% detected once. With regard to this clonotype: Its antigen is currently unknown.

The receptor's source is a human donor in good health (CMV status not recorded). Some clones in this sample may be carry-over from other donors' samples. The sequencing used cultured PBMCs, collected from culture after CMV antigen stimulation.

In DNA form, the CDR3 reads TGTGCCAGTAGTATAGTTTTCTGGATCGATGGTGTGGGACAGGACAGATCGGGCTACGAGCAGTACTTC. Protein sequence: CASSIVFWIDGVGQDRSGYEQYF. The chain carries TRBV19 and TRBJ2-7, with TRBD1 identical over 8 bases. This CDR3 spans 23 amino acids. CDR1 is LNHDA, CDR2 SQIVND, per germline (reference sequence). Trimming took 1 base from V and 3 from J; bases not matched to a gene: 29.